This T cell receptor (beta chain) was captured in a study of identical twins. This clonotype was seen many times. V shed 6 bases, J shed 6 bases, and the junction held 15 bases outside the gene matches. CDR1 is SQVTM and CDR2 is ANQGSEA in the germline V gene. The CDR3 length is 15 residues. Each CDR3 protein is one row after TCRdb ran MiXCR on the 5' RACE reads. The sample lists hundreds of thousands of distinct CDR3 sequences, over 8.5% occurring once. In addition, the sample was reused for a study of yellow fever vaccine responses in identical twins.

The clonotype comes from a woman in her late teens or twenties in good health. V and J are TRBV29-1 and TRBJ2-7, with 9 bases matching TRBD2. Sequenced input: CD8+ T cells sorted from blood. The chain's CDR3 is CSVLPVGSGSPEQYF. The DNA of the CDR3 is TGCAGCGTCCTTCCGGTGGGTAGCGGGAGTCCCGAGCAGTACTTC.